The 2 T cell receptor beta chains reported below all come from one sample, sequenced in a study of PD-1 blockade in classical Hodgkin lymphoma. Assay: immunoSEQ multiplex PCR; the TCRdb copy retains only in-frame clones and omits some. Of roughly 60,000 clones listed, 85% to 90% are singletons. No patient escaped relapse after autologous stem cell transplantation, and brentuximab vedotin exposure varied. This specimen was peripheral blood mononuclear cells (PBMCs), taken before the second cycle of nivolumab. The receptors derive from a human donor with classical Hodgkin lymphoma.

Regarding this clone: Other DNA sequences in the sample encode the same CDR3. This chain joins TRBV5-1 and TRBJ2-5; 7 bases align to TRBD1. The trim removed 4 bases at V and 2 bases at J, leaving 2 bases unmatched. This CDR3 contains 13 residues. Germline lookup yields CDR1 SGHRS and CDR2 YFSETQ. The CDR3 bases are TGCGCCAGCAGCGGACAGGTTCAAGAGACCCAGTACTTC. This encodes CASSGQVQETQYF.

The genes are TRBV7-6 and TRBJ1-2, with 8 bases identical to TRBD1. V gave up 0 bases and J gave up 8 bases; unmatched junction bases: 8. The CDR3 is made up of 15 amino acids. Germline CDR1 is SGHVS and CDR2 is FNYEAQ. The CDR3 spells CASSLAPGQGDGYTF. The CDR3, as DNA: TGTGCCAGCAGCTTAGCGCCCGGACAGGGTGACGGCTACACCTTC.